Listed below are T cell receptor beta chains from one sample, sequenced in a study of blood T cells in healthy people across ages. TCRdb ran MiXCR on the 5' RACE reads and lists one entry per CDR3 protein. The repertoire holds roughly 1,300,000 distinct CDR3 sequences, with roughly 59% as singletons. Source material: blood. The receptors come from a man younger than 35 in good health. Each CDR3 is given with its conserved first and last residue. The order of the fields is V gene, clone size, CDR3 length, D gene, J gene, CDR3 protein, CDR3 DNA. A D gene is named only where the DNA matches it firmly. Not every row has a clone size; where given, it reads once, few, many or a size class.

V gene: TRBV5-1
clone size: once
CDR3 length: 16
D gene: -
J gene: TRBJ1-1
CDR3 protein: CASSLWRSSLNTEAFF
CDR3 DNA: TGCGCCAGCAGCTTGTGGCGATCGAGCTTGAACACTGAAGCTTTCTTT

V gene: TRBV28
clone size: -
CDR3 length: 15
D gene: TRBD2
J gene: TRBJ2-1
CDR3 protein: CASSPGSGVYNEQFF
CDR3 DNA: TGTGCCAGCAGTCCCGGTAGCGGGGTTTACAATGAGCAGTTCTTC

V gene: TRBV11-2
clone size: few
CDR3 length: 14
D gene: -
J gene: TRBJ1-2
CDR3 protein: CASSLEGPFYGYTF
CDR3 DNA: TGTGCCAGCAGCTTAGAAGGTCCGTTCTATGGCTACACCTTC

V gene: TRBV7-9
clone size: -
CDR3 length: 15
D gene: TRBD1
J gene: TRBJ2-5
CDR3 protein: CAASLGQGNQDTQYF
CDR3 DNA: TGTGCCGCCAGCTTGGGACAGGGAAACCAAGATACCCAGTACTTC

V gene: TRBV6-5
clone size: -
CDR3 length: 13
D gene: -
J gene: TRBJ2-5
CDR3 protein: CASSTSYPHEQYF
CDR3 DNA: TGTGCCAGCAGTACTAGCTATCCCCATGAGCAGTACTTC

V gene: TRBV27
clone size: -
CDR3 length: 13
D gene: -
J gene: TRBJ1-5
CDR3 protein: CASGGASNQPQHF
CDR3 DNA: TGTGCCAGCGGCGGGGCAAGCAATCAGCCCCAGCATTTT

V gene: TRBV6-6
clone size: -
CDR3 length: 14
D gene: -
J gene: TRBJ2-3
CDR3 protein: CASSSTSRTDTQYF
CDR3 DNA: TGTGCCAGCAGTTCGACGAGTCGCACAGATACGCAGTATTTT

V gene: TRBV7-9
clone size: few
CDR3 length: 17
D gene: TRBD2
J gene: TRBJ2-7
CDR3 protein: CASSLTSSGSSSYEQYF
CDR3 DNA: TGTGCCAGCAGCTTAACTTCTAGCGGGAGTAGCTCCTACGAGCAGTACTTC

V gene: TRBV15
clone size: -
CDR3 length: 14
D gene: -
J gene: TRBJ2-1
CDR3 protein: CATSREVGNNEQFF
CDR3 DNA: TGTGCCACCAGCAGAGAGGTCGGCAACAATGAGCAGTTCTTC

V gene: TRBV6-5
clone size: once
CDR3 length: 14
D gene: -
J gene: TRBJ1-4
CDR3 protein: CASRRGRGSEKLFF
CDR3 DNA: TGTGCCAGCAGGAGAGGCAGGGGTAGTGAAAAACTGTTTTTT

V gene: TRBV5-1
clone size: -
CDR3 length: 14
D gene: -
J gene: TRBJ2-1
CDR3 protein: CASSLALGSSEQFF
CDR3 DNA: TGCGCCAGCAGCCTTGCACTAGGATCGTCTGAGCAGTTCTTC

V gene: TRBV27
clone size: -
CDR3 length: 15
D gene: TRBD2
J gene: TRBJ2-1
CDR3 protein: CASSPLAEPLNEQFF
CDR3 DNA: TGTGCCAGCAGCCCCCTAGCGGAGCCGCTGAATGAGCAGTTCTTC

V gene: TRBV5-4
clone size: -
CDR3 length: 15
D gene: TRBD2
J gene: TRBJ2-1
CDR3 protein: CASSSRNQRGDEQFF
CDR3 DNA: TGTGCCAGCAGCTCGAGAAACCAGCGGGGGGATGAGCAGTTCTTC

V gene: TRBV9
clone size: -
CDR3 length: 15
D gene: -
J gene: TRBJ1-1
CDR3 protein: CASSATGRMNTEAFF
CDR3 DNA: TGTGCCAGCAGCGCAACGGGACGGATGAACACTGAAGCTTTCTTT

V gene: TRBV12-3/TRBV12-4
clone size: once
CDR3 length: 17
D gene: TRBD2
J gene: TRBJ2-7
CDR3 protein: CASSTRSGGTSAYEQYF
CDR3 DNA: TGTGCCAGCAGTACTAGGTCGGGTGGTACTAGCGCCTACGAGCAGTACTTC

V gene: TRBV14
clone size: -
CDR3 length: 16
D gene: TRBD2
J gene: TRBJ2-1
CDR3 protein: CASSQPPSGSYNEQFF
CDR3 DNA: TGTGCCAGCAGCCAACCGCCTAGCGGGTCATACAATGAGCAGTTCTTC

V gene: TRBV4-3
clone size: -
CDR3 length: 18
D gene: -
J gene: TRBJ1-4
CDR3 protein: CASSQEVWRDPTNEKLFF
CDR3 DNA: TGCGCCAGCAGCCAAGAGGTGTGGCGGGATCCAACTAATGAAAAACTGTTTTTT

V gene: TRBV29-1
clone size: -
CDR3 length: 12
D gene: -
J gene: TRBJ1-4
CDR3 protein: CSARGSREELFF
CDR3 DNA: TGCAGCGCCCGGGGGAGTCGGGAAGAACTGTTTTTT

V gene: TRBV25-1
clone size: -
CDR3 length: 16
D gene: -
J gene: TRBJ2-3
CDR3 protein: CASSEWATPSTDTQYF
CDR3 DNA: TGTGCCAGCAGTGAATGGGCAACACCTAGCACAGATACGCAGTATTTT

V gene: TRBV2
clone size: -
CDR3 length: 15
D gene: -
J gene: TRBJ2-3
CDR3 protein: CASPGPDTSTDTQYF
CDR3 DNA: TGTGCCAGCCCTGGTCCGGACACTAGCACAGATACGCAGTATTTT

V gene: TRBV7-2
clone size: once
CDR3 length: 14
D gene: TRBD2
J gene: TRBJ2-7
CDR3 protein: CASSLERGYYEQYF
CDR3 DNA: TGTGCCAGCAGCTTAGAGCGGGGGTACTACGAGCAGTACTTC

V gene: TRBV4-1
clone size: -
CDR3 length: 16
D gene: TRBD1
J gene: TRBJ2-3
CDR3 protein: CASSPLDRGRADSQYF
CDR3 DNA: TGCGCCAGCAGTCCCCTCGACAGGGGGCGGGCCGATTCGCAGTATTTT